This TCR beta chain was identified in a study of CD8 T cells in Susac syndrome. TCR beta sequencing was performed on blood CD8+ and CD4+ T cells. Random hexamers were used to reverse transcribe roughly 0.5 to 1 ug of RNA. An immunoSEQ multiplex PCR amplified TCR beta CDR3 over 54 Vbeta and 13 Jbeta. MiXCR was run by TCRdb on the immunoSEQ multiplex PCR reads, yielding one entry per CDR3 protein. The sample holds around 80,000 distinct CDR3 sequences; 90% to 95% are singletons and the top ten take 0.26%. The source is a human donor in good health. Sequenced input: CD8+ T cells from PBMCs.

The CDR3 loop is CSATSGGPGRTYYEQYF. The CDR3 DNA follows: TGCAGTGCTACTAGCGGGGGCCCAGGACGTACCTACTACGAGCAGTACTTC. This chain connects TRBV20-1 to TRBJ2-7, with 10 nucleotides matching TRBD2. Trimming took 4 bases from V and 3 from J; bases not matched to a gene: 15. This CDR3 region has 17 residues. The germline V gene encodes CDR1 DFQATT and CDR2 SNEGSKA (reference sequence).